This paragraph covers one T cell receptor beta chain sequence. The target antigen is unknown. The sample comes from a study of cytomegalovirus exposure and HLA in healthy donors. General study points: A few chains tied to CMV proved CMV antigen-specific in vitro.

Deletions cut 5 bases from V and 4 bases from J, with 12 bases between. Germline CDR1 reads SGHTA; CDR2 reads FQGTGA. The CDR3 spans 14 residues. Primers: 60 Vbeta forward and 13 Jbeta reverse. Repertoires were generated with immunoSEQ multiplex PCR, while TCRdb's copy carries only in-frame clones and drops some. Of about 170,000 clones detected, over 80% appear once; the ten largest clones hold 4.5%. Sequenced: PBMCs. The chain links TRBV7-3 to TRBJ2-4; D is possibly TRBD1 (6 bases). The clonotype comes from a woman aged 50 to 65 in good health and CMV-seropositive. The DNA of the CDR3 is TGTGCCAGCAGCGTGGACAGTTCGAAAAACATTCAGTACTTC. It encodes CASSVDSSKNIQYF.